This T cell receptor beta chain was profiled in a study of cytomegalovirus exposure and HLA in healthy donors. With 60 Vbeta and 13 Jbeta primers, the PCR was carried out. Assay: immunoSEQ multiplex PCR; the TCRdb copy retains only in-frame clones and omits some. The sample records about 150,000 clones, approximately 72% being singletons. Findings of the study overall: Rare sequences made up most TCRs, while some public TCRs were found in many donors.

CDR1 is MGHRA and CDR2 is YSYEKL in the germline V gene. This CDR3 is built from 16 residues. Between the trimmed V and J ends, which lost 1 base and 0 bases, there was a span of 12 bases. In this sample, this clone turned up a few times. Its specificity is unknown. Material: PBMCs. This sequence originates from a man aged 18 to 30 in good health and CMV-seronegative. This sequence joins TRBV4-1 and TRBJ1-1; D remains ambiguous. The CDR3 spells CASSQGRGNMNTEAFF. The DNA for the CDR3 is TGCGCCAGCAGCCAAGGGCGAGGCAATATGAACACTGAAGCTTTCTTT.